This is a list of T cell receptor beta chains from one sample in a study of blood T cells in healthy people across ages. TCRdb re-analysed the 5' RACE reads in MiXCR, keeping a single row per CDR3 protein. The table shows about 1.1 million distinct CDR3 sequences, with 35% to 40% occurring only once. Sequencing input: blood. The receptors originated from a man between 18 and 29 years old in good health. The CDR3 runs from the conserved cysteine through the conserved F or W. A D gene is named only where the DNA matches it firmly. The size entry is marked missing in some rows and otherwise reads once, few, many or a size class.

j_gene | abundance | d_gene | v_gene | CDR3aa | CDR3nt
TRBJ1-2 | NA | TRBD1 | TRBV28 | CASSPLGRQGDYGYTF | TGTGCCAGCAGTCCCCTTGGTCGGCAGGGGGACTATGGCTACACCTTC
TRBJ2-1 | few | NA | TRBV20-1 | CSASNDDNEQFF | TGCAGTGCTAGCAACGACGACAATGAGCAGTTCTTC
TRBJ2-3 | NA | TRBD1 | TRBV20-1 | CSASRTGRTDTQYF | TGCAGTGCTAGTAGGACAGGGAGGACGGATACGCAGTATTTT
TRBJ1-4 | few | NA | TRBV28 | CAIGRQTNEKLFF | TGTGCCATCGGTCGACAGACAAATGAAAAACTGTTTTTT
TRBJ2-7 | NA | NA | TRBV7-2 | CASSFHRLSYEQYF | TGTGCCAGCAGCTTTCACAGACTCTCCTACGAGCAGTACTTC
TRBJ2-1 | NA | NA | TRBV3-1 | CASSRGRGQEQFF | TGTGCCAGCAGCCGAGGGCGGGGCCAAGAGCAGTTCTTC
TRBJ1-5 | NA | NA | TRBV20-1 | CSAITTGYSNQPQHF | TGCAGTGCTATTACGACGGGTTATAGCAATCAGCCCCAGCATTTT
TRBJ2-2 | NA | TRBD2 | TRBV12-5 | CASGFVLGLAGNTGELFF | TGTGCTAGTGGTTTTGTTCTCGGACTAGCGGGGAACACCGGGGAGCTGTTTTTT
TRBJ2-1 | NA | NA | TRBV6-2/TRBV6-3 | CASSSWGRNEQFF | TGTGCCAGCAGTTCCTGGGGGCGGAATGAGCAGTTCTTC
TRBJ2-1 | NA | NA | TRBV2 | CASSEELVGRGNEQFF | TGTGCCAGCAGTGAGGAGTTAGTAGGGCGAGGCAATGAGCAGTTCTTC
TRBJ2-3 | few | NA | TRBV6-6 | CASSYSSEMGRTDTQYF | TGTGCCAGCAGTTACTCTTCAGAAATGGGTCGCACAGATACGCAGTATTTT
TRBJ2-5 | few | NA | TRBV9 | CASSEQTTSTQYF | TGTGCCAGCAGCGAACAGACTACCTCGACCCAGTACTTC
TRBJ1-2 | few | NA | TRBV29-1 | CSVERGQEGGYTF | TGCAGCGTTGAAAGGGGTCAGGAGGGTGGCTACACCTTC
TRBJ1-1 | few | NA | TRBV7-2 | CASSDQGFLLNTEAFF | TGTGCCAGCAGCGATCAGGGTTTCCTCCTTAACACTGAAGCTTTCTTT
TRBJ2-1 | NA | NA | TRBV20-1 | CSAQDVANEQFF | TGCAGTGCCCAAGACGTGGCGAATGAGCAGTTCTTC
TRBJ2-7 | NA | NA | TRBV6-2/TRBV6-3 | CASSYSKMASGEQYF | TGTGCCAGCAGTTACTCCAAAATGGCTTCCGGCGAGCAGTACTTC
TRBJ1-4 | NA | NA | TRBV6-2/TRBV6-3 | CASSHRQRDEKLFF | TGTGCCAGCAGTCACCGACAGCGAGATGAAAAACTGTTTTTT
TRBJ1-2 | NA | TRBD1 | TRBV6-5 | CASSYNRGGDYGYTF | TGTGCCAGCAGTTACAACAGGGGAGGCGACTATGGCTACACCTTC
TRBJ2-1 | NA | TRBD2 | TRBV3-1 | CASSTQSAGVYNEQFF | TGTGCCAGCAGCACCCAGTCAGCGGGGGTATACAATGAGCAGTTCTTC